One sample yielded the 26 T cell receptor beta chains listed below, sequenced in a study of spatial heterogeneity in lung cancer. Time point specified: sample taken at primary tumor resection. Whole RNA obtained from tumor, nontumor lung or frozen PBMC underwent sequencing without sorting. One entry per CDR3 protein, called by TCRdb with MiXCR from the 5' RACE reads. This sample has more than 8,000 distinct CDR3 sequences, with about 5% found just once. The starting material was PBMCs, obtained at surgery. These receptors were taken from a male donor with early-stage non-small cell lung cancer.

This clonotype was found a few times. The genes are TRBV5-4 and TRBJ2-1; D ambiguous. This CDR3 has 12 residues. Per the germline V gene, CDR1 is SGHNT and CDR2 is YYREEE (reference sequence). V dropped 2 bases and J dropped 10 bases, with 10 bases sitting between them. The DNA for the CDR3 is TGTGCCAGCAGCTTAGCCCTCCGGGAGCAGTTCTTC. Its translation is CASSLALREQFF.

This clonotype appeared many times. The rearrangement uses TRBV5-1 and TRBJ2-3; 13 nucleotides match TRBD2. Germline V gene data show CDR1 as SGHRS and CDR2 as YFSETQ. J lost 4 bases, V lost 1 base, and 9 bases had no gene match. The CDR3 extends over 18 amino acids. The chain's CDR3 is CASSLRPTSGRAADTQYF. The CDR3 coding sequence is TGCGCCAGCAGCTTGCGTCCAACTAGCGGGAGGGCGGCAGATACGCAGTATTTT.

This clonotype was seen repeatedly, ten times or more. V is TRBV14 and J is TRBJ2-2; no reliable D call. V was shortened by 4 bases and J by 1 base, with 7 bases between the two germline ends. Germline V gene lookup returns CDR1 SGHDN and CDR2 FVKESK. The CDR3 is 14 residues long. The CDR3 here is CASSPFKNTGELFF. The CDR3 nucleotides read TGTGCCAGCAGCCCCTTCAAGAACACCGGGGAGCTGTTTTTT.

The V call is TRBV7-8, the J call TRBJ1-5, with D unclear. Germline assignment: CDR1 SGHVS and CDR2 FQNEAQ. Trimming cost V 5 bases and J 5 bases, with 16 bases left between them. The CDR3 is made up of 15 amino acids. The CDR3: CASSARRAPHQPQHF. DNA of the CDR3: TGTGCCAGCAGCGCTAGACGTGCCCCCCATCAGCCCCAGCATTTT.

This clonotype has a count of ten or more. J is TRBJ2-1 and V is TRBV5-1, with 12 bases matching TRBD2. This CDR3 region has 16 residues. Looked up from germline, CDR1 is SGHRS and CDR2 is YFSETQ. V shed 3 bases, J shed 5 bases, and the junction held 6 bases outside the gene matches. The CDR3 bases are TGCGCCAGCAGCTGGGGGACTAGCGGGCCGAACAATGAGCAGTTCTTC. It is translated as CASSWGTSGPNNEQFF.

The sample holds a few counts of this clonotype. The CDR3 spells CATSRRTSGPNEQFF. The CDR3 coding sequence is TGTGCCACCAGCAGAAGGACTAGCGGGCCGAATGAGCAGTTCTTC. The genes are TRBV15 and TRBJ2-1; the match to TRBD2 covers 11 bases. Germline values: CDR1 LNHNV, CDR2 YYDKDF (reference sequence). The CDR3 runs to 15 residues. The V gene end was trimmed by 2 bases and the J gene end by 7 bases; junction bases not matched to a gene: 4.

This clonotype showed up many times. This rearrangement joins TRBV6-2 or TRBV6-3 to TRBJ2-5; TRBD2 aligns across 11 bases. Looked up from germline, CDR1 is MNHEY and CDR2 is SVGEGT. The CDR3 is 13 amino acids. V trimming: 9 bases; J trimming: 4 bases; junction bases outside the gene matches: 4. For the CDR3, the DNA is TGTGCCAGTAGACTAGCGGGGTTAGAGACCCAGTACTTC. Residues: CASRLAGLETQYF.

V is TRBV29-1 and J is TRBJ2-3; 8 nucleotides line up with TRBD2. This CDR3 region has 14 residues. Trimming took 3 bases from V and 3 from J; bases not matched to a gene: 5. Germline CDR1 reads SQVTM; CDR2 reads ANQGSEA. CDR3 sequence: CSVEREEVTDTQYF. The CDR3 DNA follows: TGCAGCGTTGAGCGGGAGGAGGTAACAGATACGCAGTATTTT.

This clonotype has more than one count but fewer than ten. This chain connects TRBV5-1 to TRBJ2-1; weak D call: TRBD1 (6 bases). V was pared by 4 bases and J by 8 bases, with 19 bases between. Germline values: CDR1 SGHRS, CDR2 YFSETQ. The CDR3 totals 15 residues. CDR3 bases: TGCGCCAGCAGCCCGGACGGACAGAGGCTGTATGAGCAGTTCTTC. It specifies CASSPDGQRLYEQFF.

There are many counts of this clonotype. V gene TRBV28 combines with J gene TRBJ1-3; D is unclear. CDR3 length equals 16 residues. V was clipped by 5 bases and J by 4 bases, with 18 bases between them. CDR1 and CDR2 from the germline V gene are MDHEN and SYDVKM. The CDR3 DNA reads TGTGCCAGCAGTCCCTCCGAGGGCACTACAGGAAACACCATATATTTT. Residues: CASSPSEGTTGNTIYF. Supplemented by reference TRBV28 and TRBJ1-3, the full variable domain reads DVKVTQSSRYLVKRTGEKVFLECVQDMDHENMFWYRQDPGLGLRLIYFSYDVKMKEKGDIPEGYSVSREKKERFSLILESASTNQTSMYLCASSPSEGTTGNTIYFGEGSWLTVV.

This clonotype was counted between two and nine times. The chain has TRBV7-2 and TRBJ1-2; no reliable D call. Trimming removed 5 bases from V and 8 bases from J, with 12 bases in between. There are 12 residues in the CDR3. Germline CDR1 is SGHTA and CDR2 is FQGNSA. CDR3 coding DNA: TGTGCCAGCAGCCCCTCCGGGTTAGGCTACACCTTC. This gives the protein CASSPSGLGYTF.

By share, this clonotype ranks as medium-sized. This sequence joins TRBV18 and TRBJ1-1, with TRBD1 as a possible D gene (5 bases). V was trimmed by 1 base and J by 0 bases, leaving 15 bases between them. CDR1 is KGHSH and CDR2 is LQKENI in the germline V gene. The length of the CDR3 is 17 residues. The CDR3 coding sequence is TGTGCCAGCTCACCACTGGACGGGGGAAACATGAACACTGAAGCTTTCTTT. This translates into CASSPLDGGNMNTEAFF.

By its share, this clonotype is medium-sized. J is TRBJ1-5 and V is TRBV20-1, with unresolved D. Trimming cost V 2 bases and J 6 bases, with 8 bases left between them. Germline values: CDR1 DFQATT, CDR2 SNEGSKA (reference sequence). The CDR3 extends over 12 amino acids. CDR3 in amino acids: CSARRFGQPQHF. The CDR3 DNA reads as TGCAGTGCTAGACGGTTCGGTCAGCCCCAGCATTTT.

This clonotype came up a few times. The chain combines TRBV29-1 with TRBJ1-2, with a weak D call TRBD1 (6 bases). V lost 6 bases and J 14 bases, leaving 16 bases between the germline ends. Germline CDR1 reads SQVTM; CDR2 reads ANQGSEA. The CDR3 is 10 amino acids. This chain's CDR3 is CSVGQQGVTF. The CDR3, as DNA: TGCAGCGTCGGACAACAGGGCGTAACCTTC.

Relative to its sample, this clonotype is medium-sized. The V gene is TRBV29-1, the J gene TRBJ2-1; D is possibly TRBD2 (6 bases). The CDR3 sequence is 12 residues long. The V gene's germline CDR1 is SQVTM and CDR2 ANQGSEA. Trimming took 3 bases from V and 9 from J, leaving 12 bases between them. This CDR3 is CSVESWGGEQFF. CDR3 DNA: TGCAGCGTTGAGAGTTGGGGAGGTGAGCAGTTCTTC.

This clonotype was seen more than once but under ten times. The genes are TRBV6-6 and TRBJ1-4; possibly TRBD1 for D (5 bases). Trimming took off 0 bases at V and 8 bases at J, with 13 bases between the two ends. The V gene's germline CDR1 is MNHNY and CDR2 SVGAGI (reference sequence). There are 15 residues in the CDR3. This CDR3 is CASSYSRGVGEKLFF. CDR3 nucleotides: TGTGCCAGCAGTTACTCGAGAGGGGTCGGGGAAAAACTGTTTTTT.

This clonotype was picked up a small number of times. The V call is TRBV5-1, the J call TRBJ2-5; the D gene is possibly TRBD1 (5 bases). Looked up from germline, CDR1 is SGHRS and CDR2 is YFSETQ. Between the trimmed V and J ends, which lost 0 bases and 2 bases, there was a span of 8 bases. CDR3 length: 14 amino acids. In nucleotides, the CDR3 is TGCGCCAGCAGCTTGGGACAGTCACAAGAGACCCAGTACTTC. It yields the protein CASSLGQSQETQYF.

This sequence joins TRBV7-2 and TRBJ2-5; 9 nucleotides align to TRBD1. The CDR3 runs 16 residues. Germline trimming cut 4 bases from V and 4 bases from J; bases unmatched to any gene: 10. In germline, CDR1 is SGHTA, CDR2 FQGNSA. The CDR3 sequence is CASSSRTGTGLETQYF. For the CDR3, the DNA is TGTGCCAGCAGCTCTCGAACGGGGACAGGGTTAGAGACCCAGTACTTC.

In nucleotides, the CDR3 is TGTGCCAGCAGGGTAGCGGGAGGTAAAGATACGCAGTATTTT. The encoded protein is CASRVAGGKDTQYF. The V and J genes are TRBV12-3 or TRBV12-4 and TRBJ2-3; TRBD2 matches at 10 bases. The junction had 5 bases not matched to a gene; V was cut back by 6 bases and J by 5 bases. CDR3 length: 14 amino acids.

This clonotype was detected ten times or more. The chain is built from TRBV25-1 and TRBJ2-3, with TRBD2 matching 11 bases. Germline lookup yields CDR1 MGHDK and CDR2 SYGVNS. The CDR3 sequence is 16 residues long. Losses at the gene ends were 4 bases for V and 0 bases for J; bases not matched to a gene: 3. The CDR3: CASSAGLADSTDTQYF. CDR3 coding DNA: TGTGCCAGCAGTGCGGGACTAGCGGATAGCACAGATACGCAGTATTTT.

This clonotype has ten or more counts. This chain uses TRBV29-1 with TRBJ2-1; a weak D match, TRBD1 (5 bases). This CDR3 comprises 13 residues. V was pared by 6 bases and J by 9 bases, with 18 bases between. Germline lookup yields CDR1 SQVTM and CDR2 ANQGSEA. The CDR3 sequence: CSVRTSPVREQFF. The CDR3 region has the DNA TGCAGCGTAAGGACATCCCCCGTTCGTGAGCAGTTCTTC.

This clonotype was detected many times. This chain uses TRBV5-1 with TRBJ2-7; D gene uncertain. Germline assignment: CDR1 SGHRS and CDR2 YFSETQ. This CDR3 is 15 amino acids long. Trimming removed 0 bases from V and 0 bases from J, with 10 bases in between. The CDR3, as DNA: TGCGCCAGCAGCTTGGAACGGATCCCCTCCTACGAGCAGTACTTC. It specifies CASSLERIPSYEQYF. The whole variable domain, remainder taken from reference TRBV5-1 and TRBJ2-7, is KAGVTQTPRYLIKTRGQQVTLSCSPISGHRSVSWYQQTPGQGLQFLFEYFSETQRNKGNFPGRFSGRQFSNSRSEMNVSTLELGDSALYLCASSLERIPSYEQYFGPGTRLTVT.

The chain couples TRBV25-1 to TRBJ2-5; 7 bases are a match to TRBD1. The germline gives CDR1 MGHDK, CDR2 SYGVNS. The CDR3 extends over 12 amino acids. Losses at the gene ends were 4 bases for V and 7 bases for J; bases not matched to a gene: 3. The CDR3 here is CASSAQGVTQYF. For the CDR3, the DNA is TGTGCCAGCAGTGCCCAGGGGGTGACCCAGTACTTC.

Here the CDR3 DNA reads TGTGCCAGCAGTTTAGCGTTGCTGACCGGGACGGGAAATGGCTACACCTTC. Translation gives CASSLALLTGTGNGYTF. The V gene is TRBV12-3 or TRBV12-4, the J gene TRBJ1-2; possibly TRBD1 for D (5 bases). V was clipped by 0 bases and J by 6 bases, with 20 bases between them. The CDR3 runs 17 residues.

This clonotype was recorded many times. The CDR3 bases are TGTGCCAGCAGGACCCCTGGGACTAGCGGGTACAATGAGCAGTTCTTC. It codes for CASRTPGTSGYNEQFF. This chain links TRBV6-2 or TRBV6-3 with TRBJ2-1, with 12 bases fitting TRBD2. CDR1 is MNHEY, CDR2 SVGEGT, per germline. Trimming cost V 6 bases and J 4 bases; bases outside gene matches: 7. The CDR3 has 16 residues.

This clonotype is classed as medium-sized. The chain employs TRBV2 and TRBJ2-2, with unresolved D. CDR1 SNHLY and CDR2 FYNNEI come from the germline V gene. The CDR3 loop spans 13 amino acids. Between the trimmed V and J ends, which lost 4 bases and 6 bases, there was a span of 9 bases. CDR3 nucleotides: TGTGCCAGCAGTGGGGAAGGTGCCGGGGAGCTGTTTTTT. Protein product: CASSGEGAGELFF.